This entry describes one TCR beta chain. Trimming took off 4 bases at V and 3 bases at J, with 17 bases between the two ends. The CDR3 runs to 16 residues. Germline CDR1 and CDR2: LNHDA and SQIVND (reference sequence). In the original analysis: Reference gene primer amplification in the assay estimated nucleated cell counts. The table came from immunoSEQ multiplex PCR; TCRdb's copy has only in-frame clones and leaves some out. That table gives V, J and clone size, and the DNA gave D and trimming. The data hold over 60,000 clones, with 90% observed a single time. The record originates from a study of blood T cell repertoires in COVID-19. Study context: Collection of acute and convalescent COVID-19 samples took place in the United States, Italy and Spain. PBMCs, B-cell-depleted T cells, or T cells were the source of the cDNA or gDNA that made up the material.

Specimen: peripheral blood. The chain recombines TRBV19 with TRBJ2-3; TRBD1 is a possible D gene (5 bases). The sequence derives from an elderly woman with active COVID-19. As DNA, the CDR3 is TGTGCCAGTAGTACGATTCAGACAGCTCGTACAGATACGCAGTATTTT. Translated, it gives CASSTIQTARTDTQYF. The complete variable domain, with remaining parts taken from reference TRBV19 and TRBJ2-3, reads DGGITQSPKYLFRKEGQNVTLSCEQNLNHDAMYWYRQDPGQGLRLIYYSQIVNDFQKGDIAEGYSVSREKKESFPLTVTSAQKNPTAFYLCASSTIQTARTDTQYFGPGTRLTVL.